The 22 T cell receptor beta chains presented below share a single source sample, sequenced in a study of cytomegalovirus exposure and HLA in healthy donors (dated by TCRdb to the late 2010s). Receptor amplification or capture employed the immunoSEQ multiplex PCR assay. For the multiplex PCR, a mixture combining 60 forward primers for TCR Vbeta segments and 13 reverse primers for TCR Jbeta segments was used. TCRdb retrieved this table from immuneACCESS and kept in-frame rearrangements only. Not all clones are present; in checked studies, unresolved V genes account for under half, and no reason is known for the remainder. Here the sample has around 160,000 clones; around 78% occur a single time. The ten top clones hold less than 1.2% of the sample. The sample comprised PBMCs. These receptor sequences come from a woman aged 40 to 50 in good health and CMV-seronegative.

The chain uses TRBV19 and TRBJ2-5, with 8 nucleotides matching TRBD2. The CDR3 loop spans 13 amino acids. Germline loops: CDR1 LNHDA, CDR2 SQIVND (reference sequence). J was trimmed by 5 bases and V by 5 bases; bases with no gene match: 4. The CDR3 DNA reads TGTGCCAGTAGTCGGGAGGGCAGGGAGACCCAGTACTTC. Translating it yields CASSREGRETQYF.

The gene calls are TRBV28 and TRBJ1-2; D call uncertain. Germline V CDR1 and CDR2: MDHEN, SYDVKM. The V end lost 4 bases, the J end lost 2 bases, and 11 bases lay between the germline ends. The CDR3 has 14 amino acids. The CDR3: CASSSWGGNYGYTF. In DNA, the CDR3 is TGTGCCAGCAGTTCTTGGGGAGGAAACTATGGCTACACCTTC.

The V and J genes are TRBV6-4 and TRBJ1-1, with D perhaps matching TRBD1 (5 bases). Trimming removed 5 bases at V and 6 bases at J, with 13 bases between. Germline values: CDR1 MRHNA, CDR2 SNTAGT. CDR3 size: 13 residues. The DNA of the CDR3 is TGTGCCAGCAGTCAGGAGTGGGGGGCTGAAGCTTTCTTT. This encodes CASSQEWGAEAFF.

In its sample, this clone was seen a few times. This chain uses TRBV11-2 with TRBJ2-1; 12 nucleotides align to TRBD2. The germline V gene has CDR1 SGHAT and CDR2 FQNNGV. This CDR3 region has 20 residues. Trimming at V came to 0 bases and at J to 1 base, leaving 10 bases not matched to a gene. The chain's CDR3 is CASSLDSRASGRASYNEQFF. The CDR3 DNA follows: TGTGCCAGCAGCTTAGATTCCCGAGCTAGCGGGAGGGCTTCCTACAATGAGCAGTTCTTC.

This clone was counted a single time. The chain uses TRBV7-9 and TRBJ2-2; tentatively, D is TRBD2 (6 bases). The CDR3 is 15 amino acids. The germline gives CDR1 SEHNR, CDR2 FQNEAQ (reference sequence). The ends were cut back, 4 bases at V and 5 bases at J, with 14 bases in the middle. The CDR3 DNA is TGTGCCAGCAGCTGGGGTGGGACTGATACCGGGGAGCTGTTTTTT. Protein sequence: CASSWGGTDTGELFF.

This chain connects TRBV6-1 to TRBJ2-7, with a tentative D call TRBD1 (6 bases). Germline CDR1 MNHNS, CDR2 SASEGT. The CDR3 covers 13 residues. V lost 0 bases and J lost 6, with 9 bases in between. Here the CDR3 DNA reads TGTGCCAGCAGTGAAGCCAGGGGTGGCGAGCAGTACTTC. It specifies CASSEARGGEQYF.

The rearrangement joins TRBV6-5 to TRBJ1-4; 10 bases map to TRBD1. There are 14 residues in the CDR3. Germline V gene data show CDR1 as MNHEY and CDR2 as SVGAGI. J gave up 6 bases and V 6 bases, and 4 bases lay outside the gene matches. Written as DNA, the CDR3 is TGTGCCAGCAGCCCGGGACAGGGGCATGAAAAACTGTTTTTT. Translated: CASSPGQGHEKLFF.

CDR3 nucleotide sequence: TGTGCCAGTAGCATCCCGGGACTAGCGGGAGAAACGCAGTATTTT. Encoded protein: CASSIPGLAGETQYF. This rearrangement joins TRBV19 to TRBJ2-3; 14 bases map to TRBD2. From germline, CDR1 is LNHDA and CDR2 SQIVND (reference sequence). This CDR3 comprises 15 residues. Trimming removed 6 bases from V and 9 bases from J; junction bases left unmatched: 8.

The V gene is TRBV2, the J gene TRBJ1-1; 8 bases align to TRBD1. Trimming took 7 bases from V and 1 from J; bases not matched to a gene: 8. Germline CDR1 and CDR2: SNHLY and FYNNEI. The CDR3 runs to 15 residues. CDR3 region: CASIPLDRENTEAFF. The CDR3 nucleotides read TGTGCCAGCATACCCCTGGACAGGGAGAACACTGAAGCTTTCTTT.

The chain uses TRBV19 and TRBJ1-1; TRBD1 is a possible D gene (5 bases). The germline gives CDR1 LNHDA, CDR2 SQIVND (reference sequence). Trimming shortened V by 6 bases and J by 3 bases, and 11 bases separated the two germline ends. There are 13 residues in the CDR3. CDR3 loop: CASSRTRDTEAFF. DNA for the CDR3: TGTGCCAGTAGCCGAACCAGGGACACTGAAGCTTTCTTT.

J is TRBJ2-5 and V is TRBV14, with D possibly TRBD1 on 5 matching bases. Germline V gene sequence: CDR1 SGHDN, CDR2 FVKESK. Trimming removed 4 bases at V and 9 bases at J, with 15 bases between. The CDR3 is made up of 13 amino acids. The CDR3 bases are TGTGCCAGCAGCCTAAGGGGTGAACGGGCCCAGTACTTC. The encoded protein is CASSLRGERAQYF.

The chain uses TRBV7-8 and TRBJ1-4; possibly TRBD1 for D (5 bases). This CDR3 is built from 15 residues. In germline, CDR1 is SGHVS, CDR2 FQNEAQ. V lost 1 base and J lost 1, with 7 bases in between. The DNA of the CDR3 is TGTGCCAGCAGCTTAGTAGGGGTAACTAATGAAAAACTGTTTTTT. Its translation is CASSLVGVTNEKLFF.

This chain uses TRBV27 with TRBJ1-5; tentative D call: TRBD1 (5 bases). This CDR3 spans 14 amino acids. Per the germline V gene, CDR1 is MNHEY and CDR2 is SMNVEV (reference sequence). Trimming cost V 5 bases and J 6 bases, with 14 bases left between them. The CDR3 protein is CASSPRQRFQPQHF. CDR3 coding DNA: TGTGCCAGCAGTCCTAGACAGAGATTTCAGCCCCAGCATTTT.

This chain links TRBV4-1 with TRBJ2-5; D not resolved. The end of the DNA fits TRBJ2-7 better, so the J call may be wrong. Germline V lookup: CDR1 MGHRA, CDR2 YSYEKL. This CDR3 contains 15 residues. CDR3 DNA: TGCGCCAGCAGCCAAGATCCGGCAGGTTTGGGCGAGCAGTACTTC. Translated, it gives CASSQDPAGLGEQYF.

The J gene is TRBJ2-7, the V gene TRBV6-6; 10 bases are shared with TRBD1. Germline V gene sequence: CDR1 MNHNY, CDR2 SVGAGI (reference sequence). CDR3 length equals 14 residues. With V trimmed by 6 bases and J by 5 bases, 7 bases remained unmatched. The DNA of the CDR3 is TGTGCCAGCAGCCCCAGACAGGGGGCGGACGAGCAGTACTTC. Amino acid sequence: CASSPRQGADEQYF.

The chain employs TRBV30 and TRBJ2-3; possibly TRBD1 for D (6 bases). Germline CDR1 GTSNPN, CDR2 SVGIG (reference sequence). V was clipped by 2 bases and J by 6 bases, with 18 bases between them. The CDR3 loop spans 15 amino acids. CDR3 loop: CAWSPWLTGMDTQYF. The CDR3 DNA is TGTGCCTGGAGTCCCTGGCTCACAGGGATGGATACGCAGTATTTT.

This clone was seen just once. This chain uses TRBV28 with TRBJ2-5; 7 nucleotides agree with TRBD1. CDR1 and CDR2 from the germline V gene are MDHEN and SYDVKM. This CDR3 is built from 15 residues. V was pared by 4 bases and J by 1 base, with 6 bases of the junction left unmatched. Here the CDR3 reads CASSSKGAPQETQYF. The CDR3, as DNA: TGTGCCAGCAGTTCAAAGGGGGCGCCCCAAGAGACCCAGTACTTC.

The CDR3 bases are TGTGCCAGCAGCTTGGGACTACAAGGGTGGGCTTTCTTT. Translating gives CASSLGLQGWAFF. V and J are TRBV7-8 and TRBJ1-1, with D possibly TRBD1 on 5 matching bases. The CDR3 sequence is 13 residues long. In germline, CDR1 is SGHVS, CDR2 FQNEAQ. Between the trimmed V and J ends, which lost 3 bases and 11 bases, there was a span of 16 bases.

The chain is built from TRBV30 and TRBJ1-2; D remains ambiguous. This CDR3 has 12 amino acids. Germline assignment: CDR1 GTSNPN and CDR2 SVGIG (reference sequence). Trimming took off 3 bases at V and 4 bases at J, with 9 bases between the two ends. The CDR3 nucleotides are TGTGCCTGGAGCGGATCGGGCTATGGCTACACCTTC. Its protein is CAWSGSGYGYTF. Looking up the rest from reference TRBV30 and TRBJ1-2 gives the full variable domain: SQTIHQWPATLVQPVGSPLSLECTVEGTSNPNLYWYRQAAGRGLQLLFYSVGIGQISSEVPQNLSASRPQDRQFILSSKKLLLSDSGFYLCAWSGSGYGYTFGSGTRLTVV.

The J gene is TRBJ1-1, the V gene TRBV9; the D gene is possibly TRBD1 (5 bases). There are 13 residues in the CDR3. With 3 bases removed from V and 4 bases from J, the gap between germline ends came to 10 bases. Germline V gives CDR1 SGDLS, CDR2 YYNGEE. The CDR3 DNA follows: TGTGCCAGCAGCGCAGGGAGGGGCACTGAAGCTTTCTTT. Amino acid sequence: CASSAGRGTEAFF. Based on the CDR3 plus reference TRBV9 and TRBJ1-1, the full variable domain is DSGVTQTPKHLITATGQRVTLRCSPRSGDLSVYWYQQSLDQGLQFLIQYYNGEERAKGNILERFSAQQFPDLHSELNLSSLELGDSALYFCASSAGRGTEAFFGQGTRLTVV.

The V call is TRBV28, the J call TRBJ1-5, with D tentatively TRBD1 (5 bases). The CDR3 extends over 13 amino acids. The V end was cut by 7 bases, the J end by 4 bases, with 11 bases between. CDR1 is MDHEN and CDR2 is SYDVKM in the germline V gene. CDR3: CASMRGLNQPQHF. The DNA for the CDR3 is TGTGCCAGCATGAGGGGACTAAATCAGCCCCAGCATTTT.

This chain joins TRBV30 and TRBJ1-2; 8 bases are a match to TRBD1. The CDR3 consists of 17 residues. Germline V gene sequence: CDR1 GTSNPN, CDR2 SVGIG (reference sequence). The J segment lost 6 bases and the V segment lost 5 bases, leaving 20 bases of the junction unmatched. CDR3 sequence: CAWEGGLYRGNSDGYTF. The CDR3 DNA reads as TGTGCCTGGGAGGGGGGGCTTTACAGGGGGAATTCGGATGGCTACACCTTC.